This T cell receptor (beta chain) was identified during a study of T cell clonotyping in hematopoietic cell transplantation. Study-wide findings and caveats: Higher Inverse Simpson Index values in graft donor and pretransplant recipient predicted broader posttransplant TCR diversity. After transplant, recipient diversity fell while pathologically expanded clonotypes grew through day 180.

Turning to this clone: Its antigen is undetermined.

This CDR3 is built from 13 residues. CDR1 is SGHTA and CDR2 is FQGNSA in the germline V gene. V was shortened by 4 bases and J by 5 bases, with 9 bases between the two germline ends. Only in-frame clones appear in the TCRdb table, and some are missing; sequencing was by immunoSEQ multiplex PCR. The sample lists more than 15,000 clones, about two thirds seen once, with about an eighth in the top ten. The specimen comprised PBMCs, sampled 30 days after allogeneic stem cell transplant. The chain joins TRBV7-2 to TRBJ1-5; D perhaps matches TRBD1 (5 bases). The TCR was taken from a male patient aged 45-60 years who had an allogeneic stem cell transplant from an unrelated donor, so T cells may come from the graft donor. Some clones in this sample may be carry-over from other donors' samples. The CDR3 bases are TGTGCCAGCAGCTGGGTGGGGGATCAGCCCCAGCATTTT. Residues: CASSWVGDQPQHF. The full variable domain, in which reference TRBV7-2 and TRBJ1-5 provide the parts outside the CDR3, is GAGVSQSPSNKVTEKGKDVELRCDPISGHTALYWYRQSLGQGLEFLIYFQGNSAPDKSGLPSDRFSAERTGGSVSTLTIQRTQQEDSAVYLCASSWVGDQPQHFGDGTRLSIL.